This TCR beta chain appears in the sequencing data of a study of Ad26.COV2.S vaccination and SARS-CoV-2 variants. Study-level background: The trial was COV1001 and the donor's arm was Ad26.COV2.S. Study-level results: The analyses of TCR breadth and depth may have understated the size of total T cell responses.

Sample treatment: some 20 received Ad26.COV2.S at low or high dose, single or two shots; about 5 received placebo; per-sample allocation not given. Day 63 following the first vaccine or placebo injection was when the samples were taken. SARS-CoV-2 spike from the Wuhan strain was encoded by the vaccine, an Ad26 vector. This clone was seen once. What it binds is unknown. The junction does not match germline at one end; this may be a read error. Sequenced by immunoSEQ multiplex PCR; TCRdb stores in-frame clones only, minus some. The sample shows 250,000 to 300,000 clones, over 75% of them seen only once. The CDR3 consists of 12 residues. Germline V lookup: CDR1 WNHNN, CDR2 SYGVQD (reference sequence).

The material was peripheral blood, obtained in a trial of Ad26.COV2.S vaccine versus placebo. This chain links TRBV10-1 with TRBJ2-4, with D possibly matching TRBD2 (7 bases). This TCR came from a person between 18 and 60 years old who received the Ad26.COV2.S COVID-19 vaccine or a placebo. Written as DNA, the CDR3 is TGCGCCAGCAGTGAGTCCGGGGGGCGGTTAAGCTTC. Its translation: CASSESGGRLSF.